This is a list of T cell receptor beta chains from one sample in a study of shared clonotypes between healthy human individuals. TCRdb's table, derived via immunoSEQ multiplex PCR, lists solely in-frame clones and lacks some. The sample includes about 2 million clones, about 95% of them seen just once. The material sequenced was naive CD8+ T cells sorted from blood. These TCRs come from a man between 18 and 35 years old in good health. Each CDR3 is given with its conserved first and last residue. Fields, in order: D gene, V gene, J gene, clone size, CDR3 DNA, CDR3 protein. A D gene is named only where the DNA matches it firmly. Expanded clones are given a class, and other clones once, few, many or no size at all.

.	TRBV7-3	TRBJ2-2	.	TGTGCCAGCAGCCAAGTTTTTGGCAACGGGGAGCTGTTTTTT	CASSQVFGNGELFF
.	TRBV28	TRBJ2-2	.	TGTGCCAGCAGTTTACCTACCGAGCAGGGTACCGGGGAGCTGTTTTTT	CASSLPTEQGTGELFF
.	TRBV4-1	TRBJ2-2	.	TGCGCCAGCAGCCAAGACCCCTCGGGGACCGGGGAGCTGTTTTTT	CASSQDPSGTGELFF
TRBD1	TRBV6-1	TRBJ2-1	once	TGTGCCAGCAGCTCCCCGAGGACAGGGCACAATGAGCAGTTCTTC	CASSSPRTGHNEQFF
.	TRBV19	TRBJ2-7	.	TGTGCCAGTAGTATAGGCCATAACACTGGGGAGCAGTACTTC	CASSIGHNTGEQYF
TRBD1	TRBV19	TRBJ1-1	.	TGTGCCAGTAGTATAGTTCCGGGACAGGGGATCGACACTGAAGCTTTCTTT	CASSIVPGQGIDTEAFF
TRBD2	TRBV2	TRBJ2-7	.	TGTGCCAGCATAGGGCGGGAGGGCCGGTACGAGCAGTACTTC	CASIGREGRYEQYF
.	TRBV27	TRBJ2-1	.	TGTGCCAGCAGTTTAGGGGGGCCGTACAATGAGCAGTTCTTC	CASSLGGPYNEQFF
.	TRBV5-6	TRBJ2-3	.	TGTGCCAGCAGCTTAGGTAGGGGCACAGATACGCAGTATTTT	CASSLGRGTDTQYF
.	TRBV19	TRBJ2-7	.	TGTGCCAGTTCTGCAGGGCTCTCCTACGAGCAGTACTTC	CASSAGLSYEQYF
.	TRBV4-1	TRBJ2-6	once	TGCGCCAGCAGCCAAGATGTCACGGGGTTTGGGGCCAACGTCCTGACTTTC	CASSQDVTGFGANVLTF
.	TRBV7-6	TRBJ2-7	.	TGTGCCAGCAGCTTAGCCGGCCCCGGGTACGAGCAGTACTTC	CASSLAGPGYEQYF
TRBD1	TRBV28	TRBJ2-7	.	TGTGCCAGCAGTACCGACAGGGAATCCTCCTACGAGCAGTACTTC	CASSTDRESSYEQYF
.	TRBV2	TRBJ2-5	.	TGTGCCAGCAGTGTAGTTAGGTACCAAGAGACCCAGTACTTC	CASSVVRYQETQYF
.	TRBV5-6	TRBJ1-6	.	TGTGCCAGCAGCTACAGGGAGAGTAATTCACCCCTCCACTTT	CASSYRESNSPLHF
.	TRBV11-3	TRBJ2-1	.	TGTGCCAGCAGCTTAACCCAGGGGTATGAGCAGTTCTTC	CASSLTQGYEQFF
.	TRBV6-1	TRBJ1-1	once	TGTGCCAGCAGTGAACCAGGGTTACAAGCTTTCTTT	CASSEPGLQAFF
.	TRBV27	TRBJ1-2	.	TGTGCCAGCAGTATAAGGGACGGCTACTATGGCTACACCTTC	CASSIRDGYYGYTF
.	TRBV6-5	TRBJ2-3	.	TGTGCCAGCAGTTACGGTCTAAAAGCGGGTACGCAGTATTTT	CASSYGLKAGTQYF
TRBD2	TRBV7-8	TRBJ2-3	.	TGTGCCAGCAGCTCGCGACTAGCGGGAGGGCCTGTAGATACGCAGTATTTT	CASSSRLAGGPVDTQYF
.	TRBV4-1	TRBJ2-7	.	TGCGCCAGCAGCCAAGATAGCACACTTCCCTACGAGCAGTACTTC	CASSQDSTLPYEQYF
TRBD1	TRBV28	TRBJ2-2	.	TGTGCCAGCAGTAAGCGGGACAGGGGACCCGGGGAGCTGTTTTTT	CASSKRDRGPGELFF
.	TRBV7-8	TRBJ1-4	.	TGTGCCAGCAGCGCCAGATGGGGGGAAACTAATGAAAAACTGTTTTTT	CASSARWGETNEKLFF
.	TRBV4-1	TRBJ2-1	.	TGCGCCAGCAGCCAAGTTCCTGAGCTAGCCAATGAGCAGTTCTTC	CASSQVPELANEQFF
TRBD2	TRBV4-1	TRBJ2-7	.	TGCGCCAGCAGCCAAGCACTAGCGGGGGGCCTCTACGAGCAGTACTTC	CASSQALAGGLYEQYF
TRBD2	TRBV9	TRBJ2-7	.	TGTGCCAGCAGCGTAGCTGGGGTAGCGGGGGTCTACGAGCAGTACTTC	CASSVAGVAGVYEQYF
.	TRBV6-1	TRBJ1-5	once	TGTGCCAGCAGTGAACACAGGAGTAGCAATCAGCCCCAGCATTTT	CASSEHRSSNQPQHF
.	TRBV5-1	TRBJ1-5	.	TGCGCCAGCAGCCCGGTCGGACCCCCTAATCAGCCCCAGCATTTT	CASSPVGPPNQPQHF
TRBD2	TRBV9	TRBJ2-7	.	TGTGCCAGCAGCCTCGGGGGGTCCCCCTACGAGCAGTACTTC	CASSLGGSPYEQYF
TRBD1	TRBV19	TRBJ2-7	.	TGTGCCAGTAGTGCCAGGACAGGGGTCCACGAGCAGTACTTC	CASSARTGVHEQYF
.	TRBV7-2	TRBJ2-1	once	TGTGCCAGCAGCTTACTAGGCGGGACACCCTACAATGAGCAGTTCTTC	CASSLLGGTPYNEQFF
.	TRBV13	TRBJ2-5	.	TGTGCCAGCAGCTCGGACGAATGGGGGGAGACCCAGTACTTC	CASSSDEWGETQYF
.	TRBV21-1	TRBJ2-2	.	TGTGCCAGCAGCAAAGGCCGGCCGGGGCCCGGAGGACAGGCAGAGACCGGGGAGCTGTTTTTT	CASSKGRPGPGGQAETGELFF
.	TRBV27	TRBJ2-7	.	TGTGCCAGCAGTTTATCGATTGAGTACGAGCAGTACTTC	CASSLSIEYEQYF
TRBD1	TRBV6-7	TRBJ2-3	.	TGTGCCAGCAGTTACTTTTTTCAGTCCGGCAGGGGGCCCACAGATACGCAGTATTTT	CASSYFFQSGRGPTDTQYF
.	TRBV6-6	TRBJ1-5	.	TGTGCCAGCAGCGACAACCTCTACAATCAGCCCCAGCATTTT	CASSDNLYNQPQHF
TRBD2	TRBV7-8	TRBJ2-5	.	TGTGCCAGCAGCTCTACTAGCGGGACTGTTCAAGAGACCCAGTACTTC	CASSSTSGTVQETQYF
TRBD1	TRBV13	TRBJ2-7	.	TGTGCCAGCAGCCCCCAGGGGGCCCTACTCTACGAGCAGTACTTC	CASSPQGALLYEQYF
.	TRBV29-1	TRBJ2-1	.	TGCAGCGTTGAGTCCAATGAGCAGTTCTTC	CSVESNEQFF
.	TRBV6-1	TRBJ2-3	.	TGTGCCAGCAGGCCCTGGGGGGTGGCAGATACGCAGTATTTT	CASRPWGVADTQYF
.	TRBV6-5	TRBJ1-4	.	TGTGCCAGCAGTTACTCAGGGGCGGCTGAAAAACTGTTTTTT	CASSYSGAAEKLFF
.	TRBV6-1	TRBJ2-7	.	TGTGCCAGCAGTGAAGGCGGCAGCCCCCTCTACGAGCAGTACTTC	CASSEGGSPLYEQYF
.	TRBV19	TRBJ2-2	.	TGTGCCAGTAGGTCGAGGACCGGGGAGCTGTTTTTT	CASRSRTGELFF
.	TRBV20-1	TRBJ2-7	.	TGCAGTGCTCGGATTGGTTACGAGCAGTACTTC	CSARIGYEQYF
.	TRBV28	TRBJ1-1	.	TGTGCCAGCAGTTTATCGACGGACGGGGGGACTGAAGCTTTCTTT	CASSLSTDGGTEAFF
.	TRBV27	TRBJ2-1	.	TGTGCCAGCAGTTTTAAGGGGAATGAGCAGTTCTTC	CASSFKGNEQFF
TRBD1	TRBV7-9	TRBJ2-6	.	TGTGCCAGCAGCTTAAGACAGGGAGTCTCTGGGGCCAACGTCCTGACTTTC	CASSLRQGVSGANVLTF
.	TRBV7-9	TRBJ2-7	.	TGTGCCAGCAGCTCGGGAGAAGAGCAGTACTTC	CASSSGEEQYF
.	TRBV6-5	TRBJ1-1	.	TGTGCCAGCAGTTACATCGGAGGGGGGACTGAAGCTTTCTTT	CASSYIGGGTEAFF
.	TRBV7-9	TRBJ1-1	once	TGTGCCAGCAGCTTATCTGTAACCGGGACGGTGAACACTGAAGCTTTCTTT	CASSLSVTGTVNTEAFF
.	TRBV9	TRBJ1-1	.	TGTGCCACCCGTCGGGCGGGGGACACTGAAGCTTTCTTT	CATRRAGDTEAFF
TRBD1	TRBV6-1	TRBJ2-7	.	TGTGCCAGCAGTGCTCTGATCCAGGGGGCAACCCACGAGCAGTACTTC	CASSALIQGATHEQYF